The 3 T cell receptor beta chains reported below all come from one sample, sequenced in a study of blood T cell repertoires in COVID-19. Sequenced by immunoSEQ multiplex PCR; TCRdb stores in-frame clones only, minus some. Of approximately 68,000 clones listed, approximately 79% were seen once; the top ten hold about 16%. Input material: peripheral blood. The source of these receptors is an elderly man with active COVID-19.

This rearrangement joins TRBV28 to TRBJ2-7; 7 bases match TRBD1. This CDR3 comprises 12 residues. Germline CDR1 reads MDHEN; CDR2 reads SYDVKM. The V and J ends lost 5 bases and 6 bases, in that order; junction bases with no gene match: 4. The CDR3 sequence is CASSPDRAEQYF. CDR3 DNA: TGTGCCAGCAGTCCCGACAGGGCCGAGCAGTACTTC.

This clone turned up a few times. V is TRBV10-3 and J is TRBJ1-3; D remains ambiguous. Germline assignment: CDR1 ENHRY and CDR2 SYGVKD. Between the trimmed V and J ends, which lost 8 bases and 0 bases, there was a span of 11 bases. The CDR3 spans 14 residues. The CDR3 nucleotides are TGTGCCATCGGATCAGGAGGCTCTGGAAACACCATATATTTT. Its translation is CAIGSGGSGNTIYF.

J is TRBJ1-1 and V is TRBV7-2; 8 nucleotides align to TRBD1. Per the germline V gene, CDR1 is SGHTA and CDR2 is FQGNSA. V dropped 5 bases and J dropped 5; count of bases not matched to a gene: 7. The CDR3 spans 14 residues. This CDR3 is CASSQDRDRTEAFF. CDR3 in DNA: TGTGCCAGCAGCCAGGACAGGGATAGGACTGAAGCTTTCTTT.